These 10 T cell receptor beta chains originate from one sample sequenced in a study of T cell clusters in autoimmune cytopenias. Multiplex touch-down PCR amplified TRB using TRB-A and TRB-B pools in one tube. From the multiplex PCR reads, TCRdb lists one entry per CDR3 protein and no DNA. In all, the sample yields 6,000 to 7,000 distinct CDR3 sequences. TRB was amplified from 250 ng of peripheral blood genomic DNA per sample. In addition, the sample was reused for a study of T cell repertoires in aging, cancer and after chemotherapy.

Input material: peripheral blood. These receptors came from a human donor in good health.

The chain employs TRBV19 and TRBJ1-2; TCRdb lists TRBD1, though no DNA is available to test this call. The germline V gene has CDR1 LNHDA and CDR2 SQIVND (reference sequence). CDR3 size: 15 residues. The CDR3 loop is CASSIEGHGLYGYTF.

The chain uses TRBV5-6 and TRBJ2-7. This CDR3 is built from 16 residues. Germline V gives CDR1 SGHDT, CDR2 YYEEEE. CDR3 in amino acids: CASSFRSRLGVYEQYF.

Judged by frequency, this clonotype is medium-sized. V and J are TRBV19 and TRBJ1-1. The CDR3 is made up of 13 amino acids. The germline CDR1 and CDR2 sequences are LNHDA and SQIVND (reference sequence). The CDR3 sequence is CASRAGSRTEAFF.

Measured by frequency, this clonotype is medium-sized. This chain links TRBV6-5 with TRBJ1-5; TCRdb returns TRBD1, unconfirmable since there is no DNA. The germline V gene encodes CDR1 MNHEY and CDR2 SVGAGI. The CDR3 spans 13 residues. The CDR3 spells CASRHRADQPQHF.

This clonotype is medium-sized by frequency. J is TRBJ1-1 and V is TRBV6-2 or TRBV6-3; TCRdb picks TRBD1, but there is no DNA to check that call. The CDR3 covers 12 residues. Germline CDR1 and CDR2: MNHEY and SVGEGT. CDR3 loop: CASSYVGTGAFF.

Measured by frequency, this clonotype is medium-sized. The chain carries TRBV29-1 and TRBJ1-2; TCRdb proposes TRBD1, but this gene call is untestable without DNA. CDR1 is SQVTM and CDR2 is ANQGSEA in the germline V gene. The CDR3 totals 11 residues. The CDR3 loop reads CSVRDSNTYTF.

The gene calls are TRBV6-5 and TRBJ1-1. The germline V gene has CDR1 MNHEY and CDR2 SVGAGI. The CDR3 runs to 14 residues. This CDR3 is CASSVMMLNTEAFF.

The chain uses TRBV5-7 and TRBJ2-1; the TCRdb call, TRBD1, lacks DNA for checking. TRBV5-7 is treated as an ORF (open reading frame) with a function not yet certain. The CDR3 contains 13 residues. CDR3: CASSFPQDNEQFF.

This clonotype is deemed large by its frequency. This chain joins TRBV29-1 and TRBJ1-6; no DNA is available, so the TRBD1 call from TCRdb remains unchecked. This CDR3 is built from 13 residues. Germline V gene lookup returns CDR1 SQVTM and CDR2 ANQGSEA. The CDR3 loop reads CSVKRGDGSPLHF.

This clonotype is labeled medium-sized (0.01 to 0.1%) based on frequency. The chain couples TRBV29-1 to TRBJ1-3; the TRBD1 assignment by TCRdb is unverifiable without DNA. Germline loops: CDR1 SQVTM, CDR2 ANQGSEA. CDR3 size: 14 residues. CDR3 sequence: CSVGRPGGGNTIYF.